The 13 T cell receptor beta chains below were found in one sample sequenced in a study of blood T cell repertoires in COVID-19. Measured with immunoSEQ multiplex PCR; TCRdb has only the in-frame clones, and not every one. The sample records about 230,000 clones, approximately 84% being singletons. Sequenced material: peripheral blood. These receptors came from a man aged 50 to 59 with active or convalescent COVID-19.

V gene TRBV5-1 combines with J gene TRBJ2-7, with 8 bases fitting TRBD1. With V trimmed by 4 bases and J by 2 bases, 5 bases remained unmatched. The CDR3 length is 14 residues. Germline V CDR1 and CDR2: SGHRS, YFSETQ. CDR3 nucleotides: TGCGCCAGCAGCACCGGACAGGGAACCTACGAGCAGTACTTC. Amino acid sequence: CASSTGQGTYEQYF.

The chain links TRBV6-1 to TRBJ2-2, with D perhaps matching TRBD1 (6 bases). This CDR3 spans 17 amino acids. Germline V gene lookup returns CDR1 MNHNS and CDR2 SASEGT. V lost 4 bases, J lost 4 bases, and 19 bases lay in between. CDR3 loop: CASSGGRAGPSTGELFF. Here the CDR3 DNA reads TGTGCCAGCAGTGGGGGGCGGGCAGGGCCAAGCACCGGGGAGCTGTTTTTT.

V gene TRBV6-5 combines with J gene TRBJ1-6, with TRBD1 identical over 7 bases. J was trimmed by 7 bases and V by 6 bases; bases with no gene match: 3. Germline V gives CDR1 MNHEY, CDR2 SVGAGI. The length of the CDR3 is 13 residues. The CDR3 loop is CASREGANSPLHF. The CDR3 DNA reads TGTGCCAGCAGGGAGGGGGCGAATTCACCCCTCCACTTT.

Many counts were recorded for this clone. This rearrangement joins TRBV6-1 to TRBJ2-2, with D perhaps TRBD1 (5 bases). This CDR3 comprises 15 residues. The V end was cut by 2 bases, the J end by 5 bases, with 12 bases between. Germline V gene sequence: CDR1 MNHNS, CDR2 SASEGT. CDR3 coding DNA: TGTGCCAGCAGTGAATCGGCAGGGCGGACCGGGGAGCTGTTTTTT. This encodes CASSESAGRTGELFF.

As to this clone: The same CDR3 can be traced to other DNA sequences in this sample. The chain combines TRBV7-3 with TRBJ2-1, with 10 bases fitting TRBD2. The V and J ends lost 4 bases and 4 bases, in that order; junction bases with no gene match: 4. The CDR3 runs 15 residues. The germline V gene encodes CDR1 SGHTA and CDR2 FQGTGA. The CDR3 nucleotides are TGTGCCAGCAGCTCTGGACTAGCGGCATACAATGAGCAGTTCTTC. Residues: CASSSGLAAYNEQFF.

This chain uses TRBV7-2 with TRBJ2-7; 8 bases line up with TRBD1. The V gene's germline CDR1 is SGHTA and CDR2 FQGNSA. The CDR3 is 14 residues long. V shed 5 bases and J 2 bases; nucleotides not matched to a gene: 5. CDR3 bases: TGTGCCAGCAGCATCGGGACAGGACCCTACGAGCAGTACTTC. Encoded protein: CASSIGTGPYEQYF.

As regards this clone: At one end the junction does not follow the germline gene, possibly because of a read error. V gene TRBV24-1 combines with J gene TRBJ1-1; tentative D call: TRBD1 (5 bases). Germline loops: CDR1 KGHDR, CDR2 SFDVKD. CDR3 size: 15 residues. The CDR3 bases are TGTGCCACCAGTGATTTCGGGGGGGTGAAGACTGAAGCTTTCTTT. It yields the protein CATSDFGGVKTEAFF.

This clone has only one observation. The chain couples TRBV3-1 (or the pseudogene TRBV3-2) to TRBJ1-3, with 9 nucleotides matching TRBD1. Per the germline V gene, CDR1 is LGHDT and CDR2 is YNNKEL (reference sequence). V trimming: 4 bases; J trimming: 1 base; junction bases outside the gene matches: 5. This CDR3 spans 16 amino acids. In DNA form, the CDR3 reads TGTGCCAGCAGCCTTGGGACAGGGTATTCTGGAAACACCATATATTTT. This gives the protein CASSLGTGYSGNTIYF.

This clone was observed at least ten times. The chain recombines TRBV3-1 (or the pseudogene TRBV3-2) with TRBJ2-2; tentatively, D is TRBD2 (5 bases). Germline-derived CDR1 and CDR2 are LGHDT and YNNKEL (reference sequence). Trimming cost V 1 base and J 7 bases, with 7 bases left between them. This CDR3 comprises 13 residues. CDR3 loop: CASSQGRVGELFF. For the CDR3, the DNA is TGTGCCAGCAGCCAAGGGCGGGTCGGGGAGCTGTTTTTT.

The chain uses TRBV25-1 and TRBJ2-6, with D possibly matching TRBD2 (5 bases). V was trimmed by 0 bases and J by 4 bases, leaving 10 bases between them. This CDR3 has 16 residues. From germline, CDR1 is MGHDK and CDR2 SYGVNS. This CDR3 reads CASSEYGSTGANVLTF. In nucleotides, the CDR3 is TGTGCCAGCAGTGAATATGGGAGTACCGGGGCCAACGTCCTGACTTTC.

The V gene is TRBV19, the J gene TRBJ2-5, with 8 bases identical to TRBD1. V lost 6 bases and J lost 5; bases outside the gene matches: 14. CDR3 length equals 16 residues. The germline CDR1 and CDR2 sequences are LNHDA and SQIVND (reference sequence). CDR3 sequence (DNA): TGTGCCAGTAGAGATTGGGGACGGACAGGGAGGGAGACCCAGTACTTC. Its protein product is CASRDWGRTGRETQYF.

This clone appeared once. The chain employs TRBV5-5 and TRBJ2-7; 7 nucleotides align to TRBD1. Germline loops: CDR1 SGHKS, CDR2 YYEKEE (reference sequence). The CDR3 length is 15 residues. V trimming: 4 bases; J trimming: 5 bases; junction bases outside the gene matches: 12. This chain's CDR3 is CASSPPLRGFNEQYF. CDR3 DNA sequence: TGTGCCAGCAGCCCCCCCCTCAGGGGGTTCAACGAGCAGTACTTC.

V and J are TRBV5-1 and TRBJ1-2, with D possibly matching TRBD1 (6 bases). Trimming pared 6 bases from V and 5 bases from J, leaving 14 bases between. Germline loops: CDR1 SGHRS, CDR2 YFSETQ. This CDR3 is built from 13 residues. For the CDR3, the DNA is TGCGCCAGCACGGGGGGCGAGCGGTATGGCTACACCTTC. Translated: CASTGGERYGYTF.